The clone carrying this T cell receptor (beta chain) has a handful of counts. What it binds is unknown. The sample is drawn from a study of beta chain features in type 1 diabetes. The overall study: Summed over all samples, the examined sorted cells came to 107,917,701. Study findings and constraints: TCRB CDR3 length was moderately but significantly reduced in all four CD4+ subsets of Type 1 diabetes patients.

Every isolated RNA sample was fully reverse transcribed, so sequencing captured expressed TCRB transcripts. The table came from immunoSEQ multiplex PCR; TCRdb's copy has only in-frame clones and leaves some out. Of approximately 270,000 clones listed, more than 13% were seen once; the top ten hold 0.015% to 0.02%. Purity of each sorted population was above 98%. Germline-derived CDR1 and CDR2 are SGHRS and YFSETQ. The CDR3 is 16 residues long. V dropped 4 bases and J dropped 3 bases, with 19 bases sitting between them. The V call is TRBV5-1, the J call TRBJ1-2, with D tentatively TRBD1 (5 bases). The TCR comes from a man between 25 and 39 years old with type 1 diabetes. Sequences were obtained from naive CD4+ T cells from blood. The CDR3 here is CASSPGGGGGYYGYTF. The CDR3 DNA reads as TGCGCCAGCAGCCCCGGAGGCGGGGGTGGTTACTATGGCTACACCTTC.